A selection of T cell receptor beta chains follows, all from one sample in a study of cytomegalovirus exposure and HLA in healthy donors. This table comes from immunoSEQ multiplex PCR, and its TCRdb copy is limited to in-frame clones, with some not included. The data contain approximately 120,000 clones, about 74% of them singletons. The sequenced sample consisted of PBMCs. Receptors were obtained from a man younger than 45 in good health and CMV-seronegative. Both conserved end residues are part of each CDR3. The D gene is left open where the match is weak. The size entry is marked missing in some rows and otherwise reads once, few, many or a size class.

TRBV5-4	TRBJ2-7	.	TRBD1	CASSFPTGQGYEQYF	TGTGCCAGCAGCTTTCCCACCGGACAGGGCTACGAGCAGTACTTC
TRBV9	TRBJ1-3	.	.	CASSDRQRSTSGNTIYF	TGTGCCAGCAGCGACCGACAGCGATCTACCTCTGGAAACACCATATATTTT
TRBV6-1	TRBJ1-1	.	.	CASHPTGRNTEAFF	TGTGCCAGCCACCCAACAGGGCGGAACACTGAAGCTTTCTTT
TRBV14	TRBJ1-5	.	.	CASSQGGYSNQPQHF	TGTGCCAGCAGCCAAGGAGGCTATAGCAATCAGCCCCAGCATTTT
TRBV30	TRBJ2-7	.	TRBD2	CATLGKREKGSNEQYF	TGTGCCACCCTTGGGAAGCGGGAGAAGGGCAGCAACGAGCAGTACTTC
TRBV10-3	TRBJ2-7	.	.	CAISAWAVAGFNEQYF	TGTGCCATCAGTGCCTGGGCGGTGGCAGGGTTCAACGAGCAGTACTTC
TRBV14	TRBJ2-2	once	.	CASSLRQGNTGELFF	TGTGCCAGCAGCCTGCGGCAGGGGAACACCGGGGAGCTGTTTTTT
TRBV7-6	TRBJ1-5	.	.	CASSLEQAGNQPQHF	TGTGCCAGCAGCTTAGAACAGGCAGGCAATCAGCCCCAGCATTTT
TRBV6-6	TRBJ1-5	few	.	CASSWDTLGNQPQHF	TGTGCCAGCAGTTGGGACACATTGGGCAATCAGCCCCAGCATTTT
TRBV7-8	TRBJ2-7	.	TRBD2	CASSPRTSGGLSSYEQYF	TGTGCCAGCAGCCCTCGGACTAGCGGGGGGTTAAGCTCCTACGAGCAGTACTTC
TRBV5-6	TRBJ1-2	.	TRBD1	CASSWTGSYGYTF	TGTGCCAGCAGCTGGACAGGATCCTATGGCTACACCTTC
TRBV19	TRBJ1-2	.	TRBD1	CASTRGQGAIGYTF	TGTGCCAGTACCAGGGGACAGGGGGCGATTGGCTACACCTTC
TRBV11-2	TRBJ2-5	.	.	CASSLARGGPIRTQYF	TGTGCCAGCAGCTTAGCGCGTGGAGGACCAATAAGGACCCAGTACTTC
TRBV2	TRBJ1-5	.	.	CASSEDYRSNQPQHF	TGTGCCAGCAGTGAAGACTACCGTAGCAATCAGCCCCAGCATTTT
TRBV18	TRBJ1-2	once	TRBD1	CASSPPGQGVYGYTF	TGTGCCAGCTCACCACCGGGGCAGGGGGTCTATGGCTACACCTTC
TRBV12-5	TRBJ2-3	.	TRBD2	CASGLVLGGSGTDTQYF	TGTGCTAGTGGTTTGGTACTAGGCGGGAGTGGGACAGATACGCAGTATTTT
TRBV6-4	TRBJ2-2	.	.	CASSLDGGDTGELFF	TGTGCCAGCAGCCTCGACGGGGGAGACACCGGGGAGCTGTTTTTT
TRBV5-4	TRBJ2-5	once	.	CASSFTGVEETQYF	TGTGCCAGCAGCTTCACGGGAGTGGAAGAGACCCAGTACTTC
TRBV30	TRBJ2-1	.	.	CAWSVRIAGLLQGEQFF	TGTGCCTGGAGTGTACGAATTGCGGGACTACTTCAGGGGGAGCAGTTCTTC
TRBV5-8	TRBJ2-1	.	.	CASSLRKAVQFF	TGTGCCAGCAGCCTCCGGAAGGCGGTGCAGTTCTTC
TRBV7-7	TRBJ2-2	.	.	CASSLGTSTGELFF	TGTGCCAGCAGCTTAGGAACTTCAACCGGGGAGCTGTTTTTT
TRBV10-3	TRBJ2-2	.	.	CAISGGGANTGELFF	TGTGCCATCAGTGGTGGCGGAGCGAACACCGGGGAGCTGTTTTTT
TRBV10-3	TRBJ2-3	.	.	CAISESVDSDTQYF	TGTGCCATCAGTGAAAGTGTAGATTCAGATACGCAGTATTTT
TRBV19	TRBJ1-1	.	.	CAVRAGGANTEAFF	TGTGCGGTTAGGGCGGGGGGCGCGAACACTGAAGCTTTCTTT
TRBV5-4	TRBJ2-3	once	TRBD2	CASSLGGSTDTQYF	TGTGCCAGCAGCTTGGGCGGGAGTACAGATACGCAGTATTTT
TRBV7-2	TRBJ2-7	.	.	CASSPPVGTYEQYF	TGTGCCAGCAGCCCCCCAGTCGGGACCTACGAGCAGTACTTC